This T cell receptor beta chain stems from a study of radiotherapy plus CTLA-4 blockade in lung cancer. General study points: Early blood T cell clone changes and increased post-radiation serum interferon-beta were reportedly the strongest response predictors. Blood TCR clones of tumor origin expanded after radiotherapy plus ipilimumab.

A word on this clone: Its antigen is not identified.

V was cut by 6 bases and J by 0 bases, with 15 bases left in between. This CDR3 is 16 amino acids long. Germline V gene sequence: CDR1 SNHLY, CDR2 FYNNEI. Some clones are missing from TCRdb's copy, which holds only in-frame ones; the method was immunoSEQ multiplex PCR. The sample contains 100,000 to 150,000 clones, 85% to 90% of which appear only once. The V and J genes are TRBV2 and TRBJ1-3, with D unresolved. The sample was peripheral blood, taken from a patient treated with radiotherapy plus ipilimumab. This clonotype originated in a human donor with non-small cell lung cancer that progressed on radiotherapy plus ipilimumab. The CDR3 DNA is TGTGCCAGCAGCGGGGTCGGACTACCCTCTGGAAACACCATATATTTT. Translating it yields CASSGVGLPSGNTIYF.